This T cell receptor beta chain was recorded in a study of shared clonotypes between healthy human individuals. Generated by immunoSEQ multiplex PCR, the TCRdb table keeps only in-frame clones and is missing some. The sample has hundreds of thousands of clones; over 95% are singletons. CD45RO-negative, CCR7-selected cells formed the naive CD8 fraction, which excluded terminally differentiated effector memory CD45RA+ cells. Every donor, a Caucasian adult, lived in Nashville, Tennessee. The CDR3 loop spans 12 amino acids. V was clipped by 8 bases and J by 0 bases, with 7 bases between them. Germline V CDR1 and CDR2: MNHNY, SVGAGI (reference sequence).

The chain recombines TRBV6-6 with TRBJ1-1; no firm D call. The sequence derives from a woman aged 25-40 years in good health. The sequenced sample consisted of naive CD8+ T cells sorted from blood. This CDR3 is CASGRLNTEAFF. The CDR3 bases are TGTGCCAGCGGACGGCTGAACACTGAAGCTTTCTTT.